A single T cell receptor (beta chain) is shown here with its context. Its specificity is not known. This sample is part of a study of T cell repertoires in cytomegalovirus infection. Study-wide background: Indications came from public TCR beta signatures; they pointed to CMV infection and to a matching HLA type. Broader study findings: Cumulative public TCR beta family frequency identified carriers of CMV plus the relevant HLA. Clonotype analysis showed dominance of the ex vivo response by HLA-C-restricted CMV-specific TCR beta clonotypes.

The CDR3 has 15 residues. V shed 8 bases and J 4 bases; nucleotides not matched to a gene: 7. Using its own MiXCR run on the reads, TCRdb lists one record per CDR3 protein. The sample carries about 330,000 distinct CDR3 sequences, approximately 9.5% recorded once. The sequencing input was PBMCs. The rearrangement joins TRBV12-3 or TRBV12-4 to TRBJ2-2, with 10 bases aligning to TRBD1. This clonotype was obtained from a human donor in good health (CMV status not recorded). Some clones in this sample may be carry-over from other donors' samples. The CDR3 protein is CASGRQGAVTGELFF. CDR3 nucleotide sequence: TGTGCCAGCGGAAGACAGGGGGCGGTCACCGGGGAGCTGTTTTTT.